One sample yielded the 20 T cell receptor beta chains listed below, sequenced in a study of control samples from healthy donors and cancer patients. Here immunoSEQ multiplex PCR was the method, and the copy in TCRdb shows in-frame clones only, minus some. The sample lists about 190,000 clones; about 91% were seen once. What was sequenced was blood. These receptors were collected from a man aged 25-45 years in good health.

This clone was seen a handful of times. The V gene is TRBV24-1, the J gene TRBJ2-3, with a tentative D call TRBD1 (6 bases). The CDR3 length is 13 residues. With 11 bases removed from V and 2 bases from J, the gap between germline ends came to 13 bases. Germline V CDR1 and CDR2: KGHDR, SFDVKD. Here the CDR3 DNA reads TGTGCCATCGAGGACAGAAACACAGATACGCAGTATTTT. Its translation is CAIEDRNTDTQYF.

The chain recombines TRBV19 with TRBJ1-2; unclear D gene. Germline V gene lookup returns CDR1 LNHDA and CDR2 SQIVND (reference sequence). V lost 3 bases and J 3 bases, leaving 17 bases between the germline ends. This CDR3 has 16 residues. CDR3: CASSIFGRKDYYGYTF. The CDR3 DNA is TGTGCCAGTAGTATTTTCGGGCGGAAAGACTACTATGGCTACACCTTC.

V is TRBV5-6 and J is TRBJ1-6; no reliable D call. The CDR3 length is 15 residues. Germline V gene data show CDR1 as SGHDT and CDR2 as YYEEEE. V was cut by 4 bases and J by 18 bases, with 26 bases left in between. CDR3 bases: TGTGCCAGCAGCCCCCGCGGGGAGGCTGTAAGACACCCCCACTTT. Residues: CASSPRGEAVRHPHF.

The chain has TRBV29-1 and TRBJ2-7; 15 bases fit TRBD2. This CDR3 is 14 amino acids long. Germline CDR1 is SQVTM and CDR2 is ANQGSEA. Trimming cost V 7 bases and J 7 bases; bases outside gene matches: 8. CDR3 nucleotide sequence: TGCAGCGCCTGGACTAGCGGGGGGGGATCGGAGCAGTACTTC. Residues: CSAWTSGGGSEQYF.

The chain recombines TRBV20-1 with TRBJ1-2; unclear D gene. Germline V CDR1 and CDR2: DFQATT, SNEGSKA (reference sequence). This CDR3 is built from 16 residues. Trimming cost V 3 bases and J 3 bases, with 20 bases left between them. The CDR3 loop reads CSASSIGPRQDYGYTF. The DNA of the CDR3 is TGCAGTGCTAGTTCTATTGGACCTCGTCAGGACTATGGCTACACCTTC.

This chain joins TRBV3-1 (or the pseudogene TRBV3-2) and TRBJ2-1; 9 bases agree with TRBD2. CDR3 length: 20 amino acids. Germline V gene lookup returns CDR1 LGHDT and CDR2 YNNKEL (reference sequence). The V gene end was trimmed by 2 bases and the J gene end by 6 bases; junction bases not matched to a gene: 20. The CDR3 region has the DNA TGTGCCAGCAGCCAAAAAGTCCACGTAGGGCTAGCGGGGATTTCCAATGAGCAGTTCTTC. It yields the protein CASSQKVHVGLAGISNEQFF.

The chain links TRBV10-2 to TRBJ1-1; D is perhaps TRBD1 (6 bases). Germline CDR1 reads WSHSY; CDR2 reads SAAADI. Trimming shortened V by 0 bases and J by 1 base, and 9 bases separated the two germline ends. The CDR3 totals 15 residues. CDR3 DNA sequence: TGCGCCAGCAGTGAGTCGGGCAGGGGGAACACTGAAGCTTTCTTT. Protein product: CASSESGRGNTEAFF.

The V call is TRBV2, the J call TRBJ1-2; a weak D match, TRBD1 (5 bases). Looked up from germline, CDR1 is SNHLY and CDR2 is FYNNEI. This CDR3 region has 12 residues. V was shortened by 6 bases and J by 5 bases, with 10 bases between the two germline ends. The CDR3 sequence: CASSMTEYGYTF. CDR3 nucleotide sequence: TGTGCCAGCAGCATGACAGAATATGGCTACACCTTC.

V and J are TRBV7-6 and TRBJ2-1; 8 nucleotides agree with TRBD2. The CDR3 contains 16 residues. V trimming: 5 bases; J trimming: 6 bases; junction bases outside the gene matches: 12. CDR1 and CDR2 from the germline V gene are SGHVS and FNYEAQ. The DNA of the CDR3 is TGTGCCAGCAGCCCCCAGACGGGGGGGGTTCTCAATGAGCAGTTCTTC. As protein: CASSPQTGGVLNEQFF. The full variable domain, completed using reference TRBV7-6 and TRBJ2-1, is GAGVSQSPRYKVTKRGQDVALRCDPISGHVSLYWYRQALGQGPEFLTYFNYEAQQDKSGLPNDRFSAERPEGSISTLTIQRTEQRDSAMYRCASSPQTGGVLNEQFFGPGTRLTVL.

This clone was seen repeatedly, ten times or more. The rearrangement links TRBV7-9 to TRBJ1-2, with a possible D match to TRBD1 (6 bases). V lost 4 bases, J lost 3 bases, and 15 bases lay in between. The CDR3 runs 15 residues. Germline loops: CDR1 SEHNR, CDR2 FQNEAQ (reference sequence). The CDR3 protein is CASSYNPDRHYGYTF. The CDR3 DNA follows: TGTGCCAGCAGCTACAACCCGGACAGACACTATGGCTACACCTTC.

The chain uses TRBV19 and TRBJ1-2; possibly TRBD1 for D (6 bases). V was trimmed by 2 bases and J by 2 bases, leaving 9 bases between them. Germline CDR1 LNHDA, CDR2 SQIVND (reference sequence). There are 14 residues in the CDR3. CDR3 residues: CASSISGANYGYTF. For the CDR3, the DNA is TGTGCCAGTAGTATATCGGGGGCGAACTATGGCTACACCTTC.

The chain couples TRBV9 to TRBJ1-4; the D is unclear. In germline, CDR1 is SGDLS, CDR2 YYNGEE. The CDR3 spans 15 residues. V lost 2 bases and J lost 0, with 8 bases in between. This CDR3 reads CASSVTGATNEKLFF. As DNA, the CDR3 is TGTGCCAGCAGCGTGACTGGAGCAACTAATGAAAAACTGTTTTTT.

This chain joins TRBV5-1 and TRBJ2-7; D is possibly TRBD1 (6 bases). This CDR3 contains 13 residues. Germline CDR1 SGHRS, CDR2 YFSETQ. Trimming took off 1 base at V and 6 bases at J, with 11 bases between the two ends. CDR3 DNA: TGCGCCAGCAGCTTGCGGCAGGGGACCGAGCAGTACTTC. As protein: CASSLRQGTEQYF. The variable domain in full, completed from reference TRBV5-1 and TRBJ2-7, reads KAGVTQTPRYLIKTRGQQVTLSCSPISGHRSVSWYQQTPGQGLQFLFEYFSETQRNKGNFPGRFSGRQFSNSRSEMNVSTLELGDSALYLCASSLRQGTEQYFGPGTRLTVT.

The V gene is TRBV6-5, the J gene TRBJ1-2; 10 bases match TRBD1. Germline V lookup: CDR1 MNHEY, CDR2 SVGAGI. The CDR3 sequence is 13 residues long. V gave up 7 bases and J gave up 8 bases; unmatched junction bases: 7. CDR3 residues: CASTDGTGVGYTF. The DNA for the CDR3 is TGTGCCAGCACCGACGGGACAGGGGTGGGCTACACCTTC.

The chain carries TRBV14 and TRBJ1-6; D is perhaps TRBD1 (6 bases). The CDR3 covers 17 residues. Germline CDR1 SGHDN, CDR2 FVKESK. V gave up 4 bases and J gave up 3 bases, with 16 bases separating them. The CDR3 DNA reads as TGTGCCAGCAGCCCGGACCGGAGGGGGAACTATAATTCACCCCTCCACTTT. Translating gives CASSPDRRGNYNSPLHF.

The chain combines TRBV27 with TRBJ2-1; D gene uncertain. V was trimmed by 4 bases and J by 5 bases, leaving 12 bases between them. The CDR3 extends over 14 amino acids. Germline values: CDR1 MNHEY, CDR2 SMNVEV (reference sequence). The CDR3 bases are TGTGCCAGCAGTTCCCTCGTCAGAGACAATGAGCAGTTCTTC. Protein product: CASSSLVRDNEQFF.

The chain employs TRBV6-5 and TRBJ1-6; no definite D call. Between the trimmed V and J ends, which lost 0 bases and 5 bases, there was a span of 8 bases. Germline-derived CDR1 and CDR2 are MNHEY and SVGAGI. The CDR3 is 15 residues long. The CDR3 DNA is TGTGCCAGCAGTTACTCGAATGGACATAATTCACCCCTCCACTTT. Protein product: CASSYSNGHNSPLHF.

For the CDR3, the DNA is TGTGCCACCAGCTCGGCGGGGGCGCCCACTGAGCAGTTCTTC. As protein: CATSSAGAPTEQFF. J is TRBJ2-1 and V is TRBV24-1; perhaps TRBD2 as D (7 bases). CDR1 and CDR2 (germline): KGHDR, SFDVKD. V lost 7 bases and J lost 9, with 18 bases in between. The CDR3 loop spans 14 amino acids.

The rearrangement uses TRBV2 and TRBJ1-4; D is unclear. CDR3 length equals 16 residues. Trimming cost V 1 base and J 5 bases, with 14 bases left between them. Germline V gene sequence: CDR1 SNHLY, CDR2 FYNNEI. The DNA of the CDR3 is TGTGCCAGCAGTGAAGGACGGGCTTCAAGCAATGAAAAACTGTTTTTT. Its protein product is CASSEGRASSNEKLFF.

The chain links TRBV7-6 to TRBJ2-7, with TRBD1 identical over 10 bases. The CDR3 spans 15 residues. Trimming cost V 4 bases and J 4 bases; bases outside gene matches: 7. Germline CDR1 SGHVS, CDR2 FNYEAQ. As DNA, the CDR3 is TGTGCCAGCAGCTACGGGACAGGGGTAGGGTACGAGCAGTACTTC. It specifies CASSYGTGVGYEQYF.